Presented here are 17 T cell receptor beta chains from one specimen sequenced in a study of blood T cell repertoires in COVID-19. The data were produced by immunoSEQ multiplex PCR, yet TCRdb's version contains in-frame clones alone and is incomplete. The repertoire holds hundreds of thousands of clones, with 70% to 90% as singletons. The sequencing input was PBMCs or T cells enriched from blood (not recorded which). These receptor sequences come from a woman in her fifties or sixties in a cohort exposed to, infected with or recovered from COVID-19 (not recorded which).

This clone came up once. J is TRBJ1-1 and V is TRBV18; tentatively, D is TRBD1 (6 bases). V was pared by 5 bases and J by 6 bases, with 10 bases between. Looked up from germline, CDR1 is KGHSH and CDR2 is LQKENI. The CDR3 sequence is 12 residues long. CDR3 protein: CASSNRVAEAFF. The CDR3 DNA reads as TGTGCCAGCTCAAACAGGGTCGCTGAAGCTTTCTTT.

The rearrangement links TRBV7-3 to TRBJ1-5; D uncertain. Germline-derived CDR1 and CDR2 are SGHTA and FQGTGA. Trimming removed 5 bases at V and 2 bases at J, with 7 bases between. CDR3 size: 13 residues. This CDR3 is CASSAGGNQPQHF. CDR3 DNA: TGTGCCAGCAGCGCCGGGGGCAATCAGCCCCAGCATTTT.

The rearrangement links TRBV7-9 to TRBJ2-1, with D perhaps matching TRBD1 (6 bases). This CDR3 has 14 residues. Germline CDR1 SEHNR, CDR2 FQNEAQ (reference sequence). V was trimmed by 4 bases and J by 6 bases, leaving 13 bases between them. Written as DNA, the CDR3 is TGTGCCAGCAGCTGGGAACAGGGCCGCAATGAGCAGTTCTTC. Translation: CASSWEQGRNEQFF.

The chain has TRBV10-3 and TRBJ2-3; a possible D gene is TRBD2 (5 bases). The length of the CDR3 is 16 residues. Looked up from germline, CDR1 is ENHRY and CDR2 is SYGVKD. Trimming shortened V by 8 bases and J by 0 bases, and 18 bases separated the two germline ends. CDR3 sequence reads: CAIGRDIGASTDTQYF. The DNA for the CDR3 is TGTGCCATCGGCCGGGATATCGGAGCGAGCACAGATACGCAGTATTTT.

The CDR3 loop is CASSQGTSYTQYF. The DNA for the CDR3 is TGTGCCAGCAGCCAAGGGACTAGTTACACCCAGTACTTC. The V and J genes are TRBV4-2 and TRBJ2-5, with 7 bases fitting TRBD2. Germline values: CDR1 LGHNA, CDR2 YNFKEQ. This CDR3 comprises 13 residues. The ends lost 1 base at V and 8 bases at J; junction bases unmatched: 4.

The J gene is TRBJ1-1, the V gene TRBV30; TRBD1 agrees at 7 bases. Germline assignment: CDR1 GTSNPN and CDR2 SVGIG (reference sequence). This CDR3 has 13 residues. V shed 6 bases and J 0 bases; nucleotides not matched to a gene: 4. The CDR3 spells CACPGTVNTEAFF. The CDR3 bases are TGTGCCTGTCCCGGGACAGTGAACACTGAAGCTTTCTTT.

This clone has a handful of counts. This chain uses TRBV7-2 with TRBJ1-2, with no clear D. Germline lookup yields CDR1 SGHTA and CDR2 FQGNSA. V shed 5 bases and J shed 8 bases, with 18 bases lying between them. This CDR3 has 14 residues. The CDR3 is CASSRVAQAIGYTF. CDR3 coding DNA: TGTGCCAGCAGCCGGGTTGCACAAGCGATAGGCTACACCTTC.

The chain employs TRBV4-3 and TRBJ1-2, with 8 bases matching TRBD1. The CDR3 totals 18 residues. The germline gives CDR1 LGHNA, CDR2 YSLEER. Trimming at V came to 1 base and at J to 5 bases, leaving 15 bases not matched to a gene. CDR3 amino acids: CASSQAYGTVTGAYGYTF. CDR3 sequence (DNA): TGCGCCAGCAGCCAAGCCTACGGAACGGTGACAGGGGCTTATGGCTACACCTTC.

The J gene is TRBJ2-2, the V gene TRBV5-1; a weak D match, TRBD1 (6 bases). The CDR3 covers 16 residues. Trimming took 1 base from V and 5 from J, leaving 15 bases between them. Germline CDR1 reads SGHRS; CDR2 reads YFSETQ. The CDR3 DNA reads as TGCGCCAGCAGCTTGCGACAGGACCCCGGAACCGGGGAGCTGTTTTTT. Its translation is CASSLRQDPGTGELFF. Based on the CDR3 plus reference TRBV5-1 and TRBJ2-2, the full variable domain is KAGVTQTPRYLIKTRGQQVTLSCSPISGHRSVSWYQQTPGQGLQFLFEYFSETQRNKGNFPGRFSGRQFSNSRSEMNVSTLELGDSALYLCASSLRQDPGTGELFFGEGSRLTVL.

J is TRBJ1-1 and V is TRBV3-1 (or the pseudogene TRBV3-2); D gene uncertain. This CDR3 spans 12 amino acids. Germline CDR1 reads LGHDT; CDR2 reads YNNKEL (reference sequence). V was clipped by 2 bases and J by 2 bases, with 3 bases between them. Written as DNA, the CDR3 is TGTGCCAGCAGCCAAACTAACACTGAAGCTTTCTTT. Amino acid sequence: CASSQTNTEAFF.

This chain joins TRBV2 and TRBJ2-1; TRBD1 matches 8 bases. The trim removed 5 bases at V and 1 base at J, leaving 4 bases unmatched. CDR1 and CDR2 (germline): SNHLY, FYNNEI. This CDR3 is built from 15 residues. Here the CDR3 reads CASSRRQGSYNEQFF. CDR3 sequence (DNA): TGTGCCAGCAGTAGAAGACAGGGGTCCTACAATGAGCAGTTCTTC. Based on the CDR3 plus reference TRBV2 and TRBJ2-1, the full variable domain is EPEVTQTPSHQVTQMGQEVILRCVPISNHLYFYWYRQILGQKVEFLVSFYNNEISEKSEIFDDQFSVERPDGSNFTLKIRSTKLEDSAMYFCASSRRQGSYNEQFFGPGTRLTVL.

The chain has TRBV3-1 (or the pseudogene TRBV3-2) and TRBJ1-2, with D tentatively TRBD1 (6 bases). Germline loops: CDR1 LGHDT, CDR2 YNNKEL (reference sequence). V dropped 4 bases and J dropped 7 bases, with 22 bases sitting between them. CDR3 length: 16 amino acids. In DNA, the CDR3 is TGTGCCAGCAGCCGGGACGTAAGGGGGGGAACAGGTGGCTACACCTTC. Residues: CASSRDVRGGTGGYTF.

This chain links TRBV6-2 or TRBV6-3 with TRBJ1-2; 9 positions match TRBD1. The V gene's germline CDR1 is MNHEY and CDR2 SVGEGT. After removal of 5 bases from V and 6 bases from J, the junction contained 10 bases not matched to a gene. This CDR3 has 15 residues. The DNA of the CDR3 is TGTGCCAGCAGTCCCCCCTCCGGGACAGGGCATGGCTACACCTTC. Its translation: CASSPPSGTGHGYTF.

The V gene is TRBV5-1, the J gene TRBJ2-1, with D maybe TRBD2 (6 bases). Trimming left V 4 bases short and J 9 bases short, with 20 bases between. The CDR3 length is 15 residues. Looked up from germline, CDR1 is SGHRS and CDR2 is YFSETQ. CDR3 in DNA: TGCGCCAGCAGCGCAGGGAGGCGAGGGATTTCTGAGCAGTTCTTC. This gives the protein CASSAGRRGISEQFF.

The chain recombines TRBV29-1 with TRBJ1-5, with TRBD1 matching over 7 bases. The ends lost 6 bases at V and 2 bases at J; junction bases unmatched: 7. CDR1 and CDR2 (germline): SQVTM, ANQGSEA. The CDR3 runs 14 residues. CDR3 coding DNA: TGCAGCGTGAGACAGGGTGAGGGCAATCAGCCCCAGCATTTT. It is translated as CSVRQGEGNQPQHF.

The chain uses TRBV10-3 and TRBJ1-2; 8 positions agree with TRBD1. CDR3 size: 13 residues. Trimming at V came to 6 bases and at J to 3 bases, leaving 3 bases not matched to a gene. Germline CDR1 reads ENHRY; CDR2 reads SYGVKD. CDR3 coding DNA: TGTGCCATCAGAGCAGGGGGCGACTATGGCTACACCTTC. This encodes CAIRAGGDYGYTF.

This chain joins TRBV11-3 and TRBJ2-4; D may be TRBD2 (6 bases). The ends were cut back, 4 bases at V and 10 bases at J, with 17 bases in the middle. Germline assignment: CDR1 SGHNT and CDR2 YENEEA. This CDR3 spans 14 amino acids. DNA for the CDR3: TGTGCCAGCAGCTCAGAAGGAGTGGAGGGGATTCAGTACTTC. Its translation is CASSSEGVEGIQYF.